This T cell receptor beta chain is from a study of T-cell reconstitution after alpha-beta-depleted transplantation in children. Library preparation (for TCRbeta) was performed with unique molecular identifiers. MiXCR, run by TCRdb on the PCR reads, gives a single entry per CDR3 protein. The sample contains 450,000 to 600,000 distinct CDR3 sequences, about 30% of which appear only once. The CDR3 extends over 9 amino acids. V dropped 3 bases and J dropped 10 bases, with 4 bases sitting between them. CDR1 and CDR2 (germline): SQVTM, ANQGSEA. Sequencing used PBMCs from the stem cell graft donor, obtained from the stem cell graft. The J gene is TRBJ2-1, the V gene TRBV29-1; D remains ambiguous. The sequence came from a human donor who donated a stem cell graft to a child with aplastic anemia. CDR3 residues: CSVEWEQFF. The CDR3 nucleotides read TGCAGCGTTGAGTGGGAGCAGTTCTTC.